Included here is one T cell receptor (beta chain) sequence, with context. In the original workflow: How many nucleated cells were present was estimated from reference gene primer amplification. The data were produced by immunoSEQ multiplex PCR, yet TCRdb's version contains in-frame clones alone and is incomplete. V, J and clone size reflect that table, while D and trimming were determined from the DNA. The table lists approximately 190,000 clones, about 86% of them singletons. The sample originates from a study of blood T cell repertoires in COVID-19. For the study at large: Specimens from acute and convalescent COVID-19 originated in the United States, Italy and Spain. T cells, B-cell-depleted T cells, or PBMCs provided the cDNA or gDNA that served as material.

CDR3 size: 12 residues. CDR1 SQVTM and CDR2 ANQGSEA come from the germline V gene. V shed 2 bases and J 8 bases; nucleotides not matched to a gene: 4. Sequenced material: peripheral blood. This receptor was taken from a man aged 25-40 years with active or convalescent COVID-19. The chain couples TRBV29-1 to TRBJ1-2, with 8 bases lining up with TRBD1. CDR3 amino acids: CSVETSGGGYTF. The CDR3 nucleotides read TGCAGCGTTGAAACATCAGGGGGCGGCTACACCTTC.